The source of this T cell receptor beta chain is a study of blood T cell repertoires in COVID-19. Study overall: Specimens from acute and convalescent COVID-19 originated in the United States, Italy and Spain.

Clones were read by immunoSEQ multiplex PCR, and TCRdb kept only the in-frame ones, dropping some. The sample holds some 240,000 clones; 89% are singletons and the top ten take about 4.6%. Germline assignment: CDR1 SGHTA and CDR2 FQGNSA. This CDR3 comprises 16 residues. The junction had 4 bases not matched to a gene; V was cut back by 5 bases and J by 1 base. Sequenced: peripheral blood. J is TRBJ2-3 and V is TRBV7-2; TRBD2 aligns across 12 bases. This clonotype was obtained from a woman in her forties who had recovered from COVID-19. The CDR3 loop reads CASSPRLAGGTDTQYF. In DNA form, the CDR3 reads TGTGCCAGCAGCCCCCGACTAGCGGGAGGCACAGATACGCAGTATTTT.